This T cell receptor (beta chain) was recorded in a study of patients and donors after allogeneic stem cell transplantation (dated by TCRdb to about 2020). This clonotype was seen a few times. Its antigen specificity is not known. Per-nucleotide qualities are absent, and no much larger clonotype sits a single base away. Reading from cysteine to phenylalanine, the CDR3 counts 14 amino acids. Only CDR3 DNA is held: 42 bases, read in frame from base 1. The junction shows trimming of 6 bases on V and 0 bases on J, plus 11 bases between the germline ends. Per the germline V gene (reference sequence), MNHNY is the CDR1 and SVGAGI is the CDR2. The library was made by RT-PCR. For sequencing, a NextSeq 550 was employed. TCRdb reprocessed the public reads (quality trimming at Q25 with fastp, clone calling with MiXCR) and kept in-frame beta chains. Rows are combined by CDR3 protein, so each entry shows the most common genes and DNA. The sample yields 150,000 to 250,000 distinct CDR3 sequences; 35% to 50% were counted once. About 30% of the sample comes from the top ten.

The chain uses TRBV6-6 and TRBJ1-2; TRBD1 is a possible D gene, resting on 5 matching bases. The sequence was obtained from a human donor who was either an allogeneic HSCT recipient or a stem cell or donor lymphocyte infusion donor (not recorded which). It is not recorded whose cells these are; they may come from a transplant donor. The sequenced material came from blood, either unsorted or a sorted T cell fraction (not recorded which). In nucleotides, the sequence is TGTGCCAGCAGCGACAGCGGAGCTAACTATGGCTACACCTTC. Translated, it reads CASSDSGANYGYTF.